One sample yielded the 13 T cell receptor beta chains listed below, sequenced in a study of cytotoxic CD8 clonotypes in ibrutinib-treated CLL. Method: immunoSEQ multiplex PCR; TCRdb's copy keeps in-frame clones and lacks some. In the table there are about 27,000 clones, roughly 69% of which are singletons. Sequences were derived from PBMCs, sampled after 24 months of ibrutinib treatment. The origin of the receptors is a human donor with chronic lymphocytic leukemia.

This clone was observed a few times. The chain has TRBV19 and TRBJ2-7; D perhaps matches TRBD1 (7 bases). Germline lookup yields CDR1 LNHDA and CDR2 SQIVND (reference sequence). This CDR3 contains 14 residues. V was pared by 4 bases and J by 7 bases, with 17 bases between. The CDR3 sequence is CASSTILTGREQYF. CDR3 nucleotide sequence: TGTGCCAGTAGTACGATCCTGACAGGGAGGGAGCAGTACTTC.

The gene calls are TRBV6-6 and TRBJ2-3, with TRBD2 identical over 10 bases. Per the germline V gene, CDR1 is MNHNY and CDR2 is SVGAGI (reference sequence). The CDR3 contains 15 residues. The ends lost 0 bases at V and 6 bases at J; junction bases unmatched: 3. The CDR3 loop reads CASSYSLAGGDTQYF. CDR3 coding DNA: TGTGCCAGCAGTTACTCTTTAGCGGGGGGCGATACGCAGTATTTT.

The CDR3 DNA reads TGTGCCAGCAGTTTTCTGGGGGCCCGGTCTTTCTTT. Translating gives CASSFLGARSFF. The chain links TRBV28 to TRBJ1-1; a possible D gene is TRBD1 (6 bases). The germline V gene has CDR1 MDHEN and CDR2 SYDVKM. The CDR3 has 12 residues. V shed 3 bases and J shed 12 bases, with 14 bases lying between them.

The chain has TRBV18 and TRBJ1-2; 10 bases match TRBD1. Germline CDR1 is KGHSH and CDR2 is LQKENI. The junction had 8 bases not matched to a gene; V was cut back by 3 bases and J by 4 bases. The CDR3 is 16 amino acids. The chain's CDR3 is CASSPSGQGSPYGYTF. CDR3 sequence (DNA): TGTGCCAGCTCACCGTCGGGACAGGGGTCCCCCTATGGCTACACCTTC.

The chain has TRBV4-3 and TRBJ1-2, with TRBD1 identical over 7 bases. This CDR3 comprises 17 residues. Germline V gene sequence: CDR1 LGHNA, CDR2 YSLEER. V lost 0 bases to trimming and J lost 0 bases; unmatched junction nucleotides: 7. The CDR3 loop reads CASSQDTGTATNYGYTF. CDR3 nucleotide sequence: TGCGCCAGCAGCCAAGATACGGGGACAGCGACTAACTATGGCTACACCTTC.

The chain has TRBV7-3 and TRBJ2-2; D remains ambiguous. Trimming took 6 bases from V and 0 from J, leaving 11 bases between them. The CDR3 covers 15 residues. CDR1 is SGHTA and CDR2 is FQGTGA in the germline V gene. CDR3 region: CASRIGLANTGELFF. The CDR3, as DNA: TGTGCCAGCAGGATCGGGCTCGCGAACACCGGGGAGCTGTTTTTT.

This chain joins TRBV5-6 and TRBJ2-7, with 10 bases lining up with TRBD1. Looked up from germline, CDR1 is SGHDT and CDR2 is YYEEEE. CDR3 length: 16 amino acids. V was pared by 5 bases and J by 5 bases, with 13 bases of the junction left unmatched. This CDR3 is CASSFGSWTGGDEQYF. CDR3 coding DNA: TGTGCCAGCAGTTTCGGCTCCTGGACAGGGGGGGACGAGCAGTACTTC.

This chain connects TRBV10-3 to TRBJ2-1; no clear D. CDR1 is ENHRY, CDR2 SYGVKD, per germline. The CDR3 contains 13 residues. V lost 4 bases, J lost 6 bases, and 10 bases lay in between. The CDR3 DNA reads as TGTGCCATCAGTGCGCCCCGGAGCAATGAGCAGTTCTTC. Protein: CAISAPRSNEQFF.

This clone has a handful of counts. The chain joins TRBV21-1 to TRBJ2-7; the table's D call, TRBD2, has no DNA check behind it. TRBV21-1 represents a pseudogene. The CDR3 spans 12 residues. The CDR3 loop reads CASTVPDGEQYF. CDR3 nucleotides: TGTGCCAGCACGGTTCCCGACGGGGAGCAGTACTTC.

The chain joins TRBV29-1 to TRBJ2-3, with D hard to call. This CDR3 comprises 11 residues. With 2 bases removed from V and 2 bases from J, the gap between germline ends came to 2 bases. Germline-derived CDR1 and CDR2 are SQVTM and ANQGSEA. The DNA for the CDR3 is TGCAGCGTTGAAATCACAGATACGCAGTATTTT. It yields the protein CSVEITDTQYF.

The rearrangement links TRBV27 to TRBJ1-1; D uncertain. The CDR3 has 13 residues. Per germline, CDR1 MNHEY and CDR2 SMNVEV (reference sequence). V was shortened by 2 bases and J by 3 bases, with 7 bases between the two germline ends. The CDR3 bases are TGTGCCAGCAGTTTAGGCGGGGACACTGAAGCTTTCTTT. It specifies CASSLGGDTEAFF.

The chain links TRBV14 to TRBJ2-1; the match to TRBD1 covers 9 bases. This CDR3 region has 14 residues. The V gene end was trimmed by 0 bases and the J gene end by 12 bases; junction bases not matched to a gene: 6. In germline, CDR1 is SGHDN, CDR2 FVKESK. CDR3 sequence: CASSQDRGTGRQFF. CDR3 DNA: TGTGCCAGCAGCCAAGACCGAGGGACAGGGAGGCAGTTCTTC.

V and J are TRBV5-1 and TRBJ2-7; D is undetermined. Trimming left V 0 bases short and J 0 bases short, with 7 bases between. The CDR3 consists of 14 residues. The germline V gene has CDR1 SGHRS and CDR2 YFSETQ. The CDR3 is CASSLAGLSYEQYF. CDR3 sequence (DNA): TGCGCCAGCAGCTTGGCAGGCCTCTCCTACGAGCAGTACTTC.